The clone carrying this T cell receptor (beta chain) showed up just once. Its target is unknown. The same CDR3 arises from other DNA sequences in this sample as well. These data belong to a study of T cell responses to AZD1222 COVID-19 vaccine. Study-level findings and limits: No day 14 peak samples; only post-peak repertoires were characterized. Spike-specific TCR repertoires showed rising breadth and depth after two AZD1222 doses. Baseline seropositivity occurred in only a handful of AZD1222 recipients.

Clones were read by immunoSEQ multiplex PCR, and TCRdb kept only the in-frame ones, dropping some. The profile shows some 110,000 clones, 75% to 90% of them singletons. The CDR3 contains 13 residues. The germline V and J ends were trimmed by 3 bases and 0 bases, with 5 bases remaining between them. Germline CDR1 is SGHTA and CDR2 is FQGNSA. Doses given second, at about 4 or about 12 weeks, were pooled. The clonotype originates from an adult who received the AZD1222 COVID-19 vaccine. The sample in question was peripheral blood, obtained 28 days after the second AZD1222 dose. The chain is built from TRBV7-2 and TRBJ1-1, with no clear D. CDR3 region: CASSFSMNTEAFF. For the CDR3, the DNA is TGTGCCAGCAGCTTCTCAATGAACACTGAAGCTTTCTTT.